The 3 T cell receptor beta chains listed next were all sequenced from one sample in a study of T cells after yellow fever vaccination. MiXCR, run by TCRdb on the 5' RACE reads, gives a single entry per CDR3 protein. Here the sample spans more than 300,000 distinct CDR3 sequences, about 11% being singletons. The sample was CD4+ T cells sorted from PBMCs, taken 45 days after the yellow fever booster vaccination. These receptors all stem from a young man who received the YFV17D yellow fever vaccine.

Only a few counts were recorded for this clonotype. V usage is TRBV30 and J usage is TRBJ2-2; the D call may be TRBD1 or TRBD2 (6 bases each). Germline CDR1 and CDR2: GTSNPN and SVGIG (reference sequence). CDR3 length: 14 residues. V lost 3 bases and J lost 5, with 13 bases in between. Written as DNA, the CDR3 is TGTGCCTGGAGAGGGGGAGGTCGGACCGGGGAGCTGTTTTTT. Its translation is CAWRGGGRTGELFF.

This clonotype was counted a few times. The V and J genes are TRBV10-3 and TRBJ2-1, with 8 bases matching TRBD1. Germline lookup yields CDR1 ENHRY and CDR2 SYGVKD. J lost 3 bases, V lost 9 bases, and 13 bases had no gene match. The CDR3 runs to 16 residues. The CDR3 loop is CAIANVRDRIYNEQFF. The CDR3 nucleotides are TGTGCCATTGCCAATGTCCGGGACAGGATCTACAATGAGCAGTTCTTC.

The chain has TRBV3-1 and TRBJ2-3; D perhaps matches TRBD2 (5 bases). Deletions cut 4 bases from V and 9 bases from J, with 8 bases between. This CDR3 is built from 11 residues. The germline gives CDR1 LGHDT, CDR2 YNNKEL (reference sequence). As DNA, the CDR3 is TGTGCCAGCAGCCGCACGGGGACGCAGTATTTT. Translation: CASSRTGTQYF.